One and the same sample provided the 11 T cell receptor beta chains below, sequenced in a study of T cells after posttransplantation cyclophosphamide listed by TCRdb under 2016. Library creation used the immunoSEQ multiplex PCR assay. TCRdb mirrors the immuneACCESS table, restricted to in-frame sequences. Some clones are absent from its copies; in checked studies, under half trace to an unresolved V gene, and the reason for the others is unknown. In this sample, fewer than 40,000 clones appear, none counted once only. Of the sample, around 7% falls within the top ten clones. The material sequenced was PBMCs. The receptors derive from a woman aged 45-59 years in good health and a related stem cell transplant donor.

This clone appeared many times. This chain links TRBV28 with TRBJ1-1, with D possibly matching TRBD1 (6 bases). The CDR3 sequence is 13 residues long. Germline assignment: CDR1 MDHEN and CDR2 SYDVKM. The ends were cut back, 5 bases at V and 3 bases at J, with 10 bases in the middle. CDR3 residues: CASSPDSHTEAFF. The CDR3 nucleotides read TGTGCCAGCAGTCCGGACAGTCACACTGAAGCTTTCTTT.

By share, this clone counts as medium-sized. The V call is TRBV28, the J call TRBJ1-4, with TRBD1 as a possible D gene (6 bases). The CDR3 consists of 13 residues. V lost 11 bases and J lost 4, with 14 bases in between. Germline assignment: CDR1 MDHEN and CDR2 SYDVKM. The CDR3 sequence: CAARGQNNEKLFF. The CDR3 DNA is TGTGCCGCACGAGGACAGAATAATGAAAAACTGTTTTTT.

This clone has ten or more counts. This sequence joins TRBV27 and TRBJ1-3; D ambiguous. V was clipped by 4 bases and J by 0 bases, with 10 bases between them. The V gene's germline CDR1 is MNHEY and CDR2 SMNVEV (reference sequence). This CDR3 region has 15 residues. Here the CDR3 reads CASSSQLSSGNTIYF. The CDR3, as DNA: TGTGCCAGCAGTTCACAGCTCTCCTCTGGAAACACCATATATTTT.

This clone was counted only a few times. The chain couples TRBV5-1 to TRBJ1-1, with 9 bases aligning to TRBD1. Germline CDR1 and CDR2: SGHRS and YFSETQ. The V and J ends lost 2 bases and 0 bases, in that order; junction bases with no gene match: 11. The length of the CDR3 is 18 residues. The CDR3 spells CASSLQPGQGLMNTEAFF. Written as DNA, the CDR3 is TGCGCCAGCAGCTTACAACCGGGACAGGGACTCATGAACACTGAAGCTTTCTTT.

This clone was counted at least ten times. This chain uses TRBV7-6 with TRBJ1-1; a possible D gene is TRBD1 (5 bases). The CDR3 runs 14 residues. V dropped 1 base and J dropped 4 bases, with 10 bases sitting between them. Per germline, CDR1 SGHVS and CDR2 FNYEAQ. In nucleotides, the CDR3 is TGTGCCAGCAGCTTAGGGGGGGTTCTCACTGAAGCTTTCTTT. It yields the protein CASSLGGVLTEAFF.

In its sample, this clone was seen many times. The rearrangement uses TRBV5-1 and TRBJ2-5; a weak D match, TRBD1 (6 bases). Trimming cost V 4 bases and J 5 bases, with 15 bases left between them. Germline CDR1 SGHRS, CDR2 YFSETQ. This CDR3 region has 14 residues. In nucleotides, the CDR3 is TGCGCCAGCAGCACAGGGACCCTGGGGGAGACCCAGTACTTC. Protein: CASSTGTLGETQYF. The variable domain in full, with the rest retrieved from reference TRBV5-1 and TRBJ2-5, is KAGVTQTPRYLIKTRGQQVTLSCSPISGHRSVSWYQQTPGQGLQFLFEYFSETQRNKGNFPGRFSGRQFSNSRSEMNVSTLELGDSALYLCASSTGTLGETQYFGPGTRLLVL.

This clone was seen more than once but under ten times. The CDR3 DNA sequence: TGTGCCAGCAGACATGGGACCACAGGGGACTACGAGCAGTACTTC. Translating it yields CASRHGTTGDYEQYF. This sequence joins TRBV12-3 or TRBV12-4 and TRBJ2-7; 7 bases fit TRBD1. This CDR3 has 15 amino acids. Trimming at V came to 6 bases and at J to 3 bases, leaving 11 bases not matched to a gene.

This clone was found many times. The J gene is TRBJ1-4, the V gene TRBV30, with D tentatively TRBD1 (5 bases). The germline V gene has CDR1 GTSNPN and CDR2 SVGIG (reference sequence). V was shortened by 0 bases and J by 3 bases, with 11 bases between the two germline ends. The CDR3 contains 15 residues. This CDR3 is CAWSVRGDSNEKLFF. For the CDR3, the DNA is TGTGCCTGGAGTGTACGGGGGGATTCTAATGAAAAACTGTTTTTT.

This clone was recorded many times. V usage is TRBV12-3 or TRBV12-4 and J usage is TRBJ2-2; no firm D call. CDR3 length: 12 amino acids. V shed 5 bases and J shed 7 bases, with 8 bases lying between them. DNA for the CDR3: TGTGCCAGCAGTCCCACCGGCGGGGAGCTGTTTTTT. Its protein product is CASSPTGGELFF.

Ten or more counts support this clone. V and J are TRBV7-6 and TRBJ2-1; 7 positions match TRBD2. Trimming removed 5 bases from V and 10 bases from J; junction bases left unmatched: 11. CDR1 is SGHVS, CDR2 FNYEAQ, per germline. The CDR3 totals 14 residues. CDR3 sequence: CASSLRGAGVEQFF. The CDR3 DNA reads TGTGCCAGCAGCCTAAGGGGTGCGGGGGTGGAGCAGTTCTTC.

The sample holds many counts of this clone. V gene TRBV24-1 combines with J gene TRBJ2-2; 11 bases fit TRBD1. V gave up 4 bases and J gave up 5 bases; unmatched junction bases: 11. Germline V gives CDR1 KGHDR, CDR2 SFDVKD. This CDR3 is 18 amino acids long. The CDR3 sequence: CATSESWGQGVRTGELFF. The CDR3 coding sequence is TGTGCCACCAGTGAATCCTGGGGACAGGGGGTTAGGACCGGGGAGCTGTTTTTT.